Listed below are T cell receptor beta chains from one sample, sequenced in a study of OX40 agonist ivuxolimab in advanced cancers. Clones were read by immunoSEQ multiplex PCR, and TCRdb kept only the in-frame ones, dropping some. The sample includes about 96,000 clones, 90% of them seen just once. The source material was CD4+ or CD8+ T cells sorted from blood, sampled in a trial of the OX40 agonist ivuxolimab. Receptor source: an adult with an advanced solid tumor such as melanoma, head and neck, liver or kidney cancer. Each CDR3 is given with its conserved first and last residue. The order of the fields is D gene, V gene, clone size, J gene, CDR3 DNA, CDR3 protein. D genes are given only for firm matches. Size values are once, few and many counts, or a class for expanded clones, and some rows have none.

TRBD1	TRBV11-2	-	TRBJ2-7	TGTGCCAGCAGGACCCCGGGGACAGGGACCTACGAGCAGTACTTC	CASRTPGTGTYEQYF
TRBD1	TRBV7-2	-	TRBJ1-6	TGTGCCAGCAGCTTTGAAGGGGGCAATAATTCACCCCTCCACTTT	CASSFEGGNNSPLHF
TRBD1	TRBV30	-	TRBJ2-5	TGTGCCTGGAGAAGGGACAGGGACCACGGGACCCAGTACTTC	CAWRRDRDHGTQYF
TRBD2	TRBV9	-	TRBJ2-5	TGTGCCAGCAGCCAACGACTAGCGGGAAAAGAGACCCAGTACTTC	CASSQRLAGKETQYF
-	TRBV27	-	TRBJ2-3	TGTGCCAGCAGGCGGATTAGCACAGATACGCAGTATTTT	CASRRISTDTQYF
TRBD1	TRBV5-1	-	TRBJ2-7	TGCGCCAGCAGCTTGGTGACAGGGGCCTACGAGCAGTACTTC	CASSLVTGAYEQYF
-	TRBV21-1	-	TRBJ2-3	TGTGCCAGCAGCAAGGGCAGGGCGCGGTTCATGGGCACAGATACGCAGTATTTT	CASSKGRARFMGTDTQYF
-	TRBV5-4	-	TRBJ2-2	TGTGCCAGCAGCTTGGGGAGGAGGACCGGGGAGCTGTTTTTT	CASSLGRRTGELFF
-	TRBV28	-	TRBJ2-1	TGTGCCAGCACCTGGGGGGAAAACTTCAATGAGCAGTTCTTC	CASTWGENFNEQFF
TRBD2	TRBV19	-	TRBJ2-1	TGTGCCAGTACTAAGACTAGCGGGAGGGCCAGTAACAATGAGCAGTTCTTC	CASTKTSGRASNNEQFF
TRBD2	TRBV28	-	TRBJ2-5	TGTGCCAGCAGTTTATTTCGGCGGGAGGGCCGCAACCAAGAGACCCAGTACTTC	CASSLFRREGRNQETQYF
-	TRBV2	-	TRBJ2-7	TGTGCCAGCAGAACCTCGAGGGGCTCCTACGAGCAGTACTTC	CASRTSRGSYEQYF
-	TRBV5-1	-	TRBJ2-7	TGCGCCAGCAGCCTGGGGACTTTCCGAGGGGCTGAGCAGTACTTC	CASSLGTFRGAEQYF
-	TRBV6-4	-	TRBJ2-7	TGTGCCAGCAGTCCCGGGACGCCGGTTGTGTACGAGCAGTACTTC	CASSPGTPVVYEQYF
-	TRBV6-6	-	TRBJ1-5	TGTGCCAGCAGGCTTTTTACCAATCAGCCCCAGCATTTT	CASRLFTNQPQHF
TRBD2	TRBV29-1	-	TRBJ2-2	TGCAGCGGAGGACTAGCGGGTCCCGGGGAGCTGTTTTTT	CSGGLAGPGELFF
-	TRBV29-1	once	TRBJ2-3	TGCAGCGTTGAACTTCTAGCAGATACGCAGTATTTT	CSVELLADTQYF
TRBD1	TRBV7-2	-	TRBJ2-2	TGTGCCAGCAGCTTAGTGGGACAGGGGGTTCGGACCGGGGAGCTGTTTTTT	CASSLVGQGVRTGELFF